These T cell receptor beta chains were read from a single sample in a study of cytomegalovirus exposure and HLA in healthy donors. Sequencing was performed with immunoSEQ multiplex PCR; in TCRdb, only in-frame clones are kept and a portion is missing. The table has 150,000 or so clones, 70% to 85% seen once. Material for sequencing was PBMCs. The source of these receptors is a man aged 45-65 years in good health and CMV-seropositive. CDR3s include the opening cysteine and the closing phenylalanine or tryptophan. The D gene is left open where the match is weak. Size is stated for part of the rows, as once, few or many counts, or as a class when the clone is expanded.

D gene,clone size,J gene,V gene,CDR3 DNA,CDR3 protein
TRBD2,NA,TRBJ2-5,TRBV28,TGTGCCAGCTCGAACGGGGGGGTAGAGGAGACCCAGTACTTC,CASSNGGVEETQYF
NA,few,TRBJ2-7,TRBV6-5,TGTGCCAGCAGTTCCTTCCCGGTCAGGGGGGATCACGAGCAGTACTTC,CASSSFPVRGDHEQYF
NA,NA,TRBJ1-6,TRBV4-3,TGCGCCAGCAGCCAAGATTTGCGTAATTCACCCCTCCACTTT,CASSQDLRNSPLHF
NA,NA,TRBJ1-5,TRBV14,TGTGCCAGCAGCCAAGGCGGGGGCTATAGCAATCAGCCCCAGCATTTT,CASSQGGGYSNQPQHF
TRBD1,once,TRBJ1-6,TRBV5-1,TGCGCCAGCAGCCCGGACAGGGGCTATAATTCACCCCTCCACTTT,CASSPDRGYNSPLHF
NA,NA,TRBJ1-5,TRBV5-8,TGTGCCAGCAGCTCGGGATCCCTACATAGCAATCAGCCCCAGCATTTT,CASSSGSLHSNQPQHF
TRBD1,NA,TRBJ1-5,TRBV7-2,TGTGCCAGCAGCCAGGACAGGAATCAGCCCCAGCATTTT,CASSQDRNQPQHF
TRBD1,NA,TRBJ2-7,TRBV7-7,TGTGCTAGCAGCCCCGGGACAGGGGGCGAGCAGTACTTC,CASSPGTGGEQYF
NA,NA,TRBJ2-7,TRBV12-5,TGTGCTAGTGCCCTGACAGGTCTCTACGAGCAGTACTTC,CASALTGLYEQYF
TRBD1,NA,TRBJ2-7,TRBV6-5,TGTGCCAGCAGTCCGACAGGGAACTACGAGCAGTACTTC,CASSPTGNYEQYF
TRBD1,NA,TRBJ2-2,TRBV7-3,TGTGCCAGCAGCTTAATGCCAGGGGGCCTTCACACCGGGGAGCTGTTTTTT,CASSLMPGGLHTGELFF
NA,NA,TRBJ1-4,TRBV11-2,TGTGCCAGCACCCGTCGCCTAGCGGACGACGAAAAACTGTTTTTT,CASTRRLADDEKLFF
TRBD1,NA,TRBJ1-1,TRBV5-8,TGTGCCAGCAGCGGTGGGACAGGGTATGGGAACACTGAAGCTTTCTTT,CASSGGTGYGNTEAFF
TRBD1,NA,TRBJ1-3,TRBV9,TGTGCCAGCAGCGTAGGAGGACAGGGGTCTGGAAACACCATATATTTT,CASSVGGQGSGNTIYF
NA,NA,TRBJ1-2,TRBV29-1,TGCAGCGTATCTGGACAGTTAAACTATGGCTACACCTTC,CSVSGQLNYGYTF
NA,NA,TRBJ1-4,TRBV11-2,TGTGCCAGCAGGACCCACAGGGTCGGTGAAAAACTGTTTTTT,CASRTHRVGEKLFF
NA,NA,TRBJ1-2,TRBV7-9,TGTGCCAACCCAGGATTAGTTAACTATGGCTACACCTTC,CANPGLVNYGYTF
NA,NA,TRBJ2-5,TRBV6-6,TGTGCCAGCAGTTACTCAAAGGCGGAAGAGACCCAGTACTTC,CASSYSKAEETQYF
NA,NA,TRBJ1-1,TRBV4-3,TGCGCCAGCAGCCAAGATTGGTTGGAGGGCTTATTTTGGACTGAAGCTTTCTTT,CASSQDWLEGLFWTEAFF
TRBD2,NA,TRBJ2-5,TRBV28,TGTGCCAGCAGCACGGGACTAGAAGAAGAGACCCAGTACTTC,CASSTGLEEETQYF
TRBD1,NA,TRBJ2-6,TRBV7-8,TGTGCCAGCAGCCAACGAACAGGGGGCTCTGGGGCCAACGTCCTGACTTTC,CASSQRTGGSGANVLTF
NA,NA,TRBJ1-1,TRBV6-5,TGTGCCAGCAGTTCCCGACAATTTTTTATTGAAGCTTTCTTT,CASSSRQFFIEAFF
NA,few,TRBJ1-1,TRBV20-1,TGCAGTCAGGGGCTGAACACTGAAGCTTTCTTT,CSQGLNTEAFF
NA,NA,TRBJ1-2,TRBV15,TGTGCCACCAGCAGAGATCTCTCGGGGGGAGGCGGCTACACCTTC,CATSRDLSGGGGYTF
NA,NA,TRBJ2-7,TRBV4-3,TGCGCCAGCAGCCAAGGGCCCGAGCAGTACTTC,CASSQGPEQYF
NA,NA,TRBJ2-3,TRBV9,TGTGCCAGCAGCGCCGACAGGCGGGCAGATACGCAGTATTTT,CASSADRRADTQYF
TRBD1,NA,TRBJ2-7,TRBV9,TGTGCCAGCAGCCTACAGGGGGGCTACGAGCAGTACTTC,CASSLQGGYEQYF
TRBD2,NA,TRBJ2-3,TRBV4-1,TGCGCCAGCAGCCAAGTTCACTCAGCGCGGGGGGGGACAGATACGCAGTATTTT,CASSQVHSARGGTDTQYF
NA,few,TRBJ2-7,TRBV29-1,TGCAGCGTCTTACTCTACGAGCAGTACTTC,CSVLLYEQYF
NA,NA,TRBJ2-4,TRBV18,TGTGCCAGCTCACCACCGGCAGGCGCCAAAAACATTCAGTACTTC,CASSPPAGAKNIQYF
NA,NA,TRBJ1-2,TRBV10-1,TGCGCCAGCAGCCCCGACAGAAACTATGGCTACACCTTC,CASSPDRNYGYTF
TRBD2,NA,TRBJ2-5,TRBV5-4,TGTGCCAGCAGCTCGCCAGCGGGGGAGACCCCAGAGACCCAGTACTTC,CASSSPAGETPETQYF
TRBD1,NA,TRBJ1-2,TRBV25-1,TGTGCCAGCAGCGTCGGACAGGACTATGGCTACACCTTC,CASSVGQDYGYTF
TRBD1,few,TRBJ1-2,TRBV10-3,TGTGCCATCCGGGACAGCAATAGATACACCTTC,CAIRDSNRYTF
NA,NA,TRBJ1-5,TRBV6-5,TGTGCCAGCAGTTACTTCGGGAGAGATGGGCCCCAGCATTTT,CASSYFGRDGPQHF
TRBD2,NA,TRBJ2-7,TRBV28,TGTGCCAGCAGCGGGACTAAAAGCGAGCAGTACTTC,CASSGTKSEQYF
NA,NA,TRBJ2-7,TRBV7-6,TGTGCCAGCAGCTTGGAGAAAGGCTACGAGCAGTACTTC,CASSLEKGYEQYF
NA,NA,TRBJ1-5,TRBV6-6,TGTGCCAGCAGTTACAGGGGGGGTAATCAGCCCCAGCATTTT,CASSYRGGNQPQHF
TRBD1,once,TRBJ2-3,TRBV5-1,TGCGCCAGCAGCTTGGTAGCCCAGGGGGCGGGCACAGATACGCAGTATTTT,CASSLVAQGAGTDTQYF
NA,NA,TRBJ2-5,TRBV25-1,TGTGCCAGCTACCACATTGAACAAGAGACCCAGTACTTC,CASYHIEQETQYF
NA,NA,TRBJ2-1,TRBV10-3,TGTGCCTCACAGTCGCTGGGGGGGCACAATGAGCAGTTCTTC,CASQSLGGHNEQFF
TRBD2,NA,TRBJ2-7,TRBV6-4,TGTGCCAGCAGTTCTGCGCTAGCGGGGGGGCCTGTCTCCGAGCAGTACTTC,CASSSALAGGPVSEQYF
NA,NA,TRBJ2-7,TRBV5-1,TGCGCCAGCAGCTTGGACAGTAGCTCCTACGAGCAGTACTTC,CASSLDSSSYEQYF
NA,NA,TRBJ1-5,TRBV4-3,TGCGCCAGCAGCCAAGAATCCTTTAGCAATCAGCCCCAGCATTTT,CASSQESFSNQPQHF
TRBD2,few,TRBJ2-1,TRBV5-1,TGCGCCAGCAGCTTGGTGCCATCTAGCGGGGGGGACAATGAGCAGTTCTTC,CASSLVPSSGGDNEQFF
NA,NA,TRBJ2-7,TRBV29-1,TGCAGCGTCGCCGGACATAGCTCCTACGAGCAGTACTTC,CSVAGHSSYEQYF
NA,NA,TRBJ1-1,TRBV27,TGTGCCAGCAGTTGGTACAGGGATACGAACACTGAGGCTTTCTTT,CASSWYRDTNTEAFF
TRBD2,NA,TRBJ2-5,TRBV18,TGTGCCAGCTCAGGACTAGCGGGGGTAGAGACCCAGTACTTC,CASSGLAGVETQYF
TRBD1,once,TRBJ1-4,TRBV4-1,TGCGCCAGCAGCCCACCAACAGGGGCCCTCTATGAAAAACTGTTTTTT,CASSPPTGALYEKLFF
NA,NA,TRBJ2-5,TRBV19,TGTGCCAGTAAAAAGGGAGGCGGAGGACTAAAAGAGACCCAGTACTTC,CASKKGGGGLKETQYF
TRBD1,NA,TRBJ1-2,TRBV4-1,TGCGCCAGCAGCCAAGTAGGGACAGGGGGCCAAAAGGATGGCTACACCTTC,CASSQVGTGGQKDGYTF
TRBD1,once,TRBJ1-5,TRBV7-9,TGTGCCAGCAGCTTAGCTGGGACAGGGAATCAGCCCCAGCATTTT,CASSLAGTGNQPQHF
NA,few,TRBJ1-1,TRBV7-2,TGTGCCAGCAGCACAGGACCGAACACTGAAGCTTTCTTT,CASSTGPNTEAFF
TRBD2,NA,TRBJ2-3,TRBV4-2,TGTGCCAGCAGCTTGGGGGGGGTTTCCACAGATACGCAGTATTTT,CASSLGGVSTDTQYF
TRBD1,NA,TRBJ1-2,TRBV9,TGTGCCAGCAGCGTAGAGACAGGGGGTAGCTATGGCTACACCTTC,CASSVETGGSYGYTF
NA,NA,TRBJ2-7,TRBV19,TGTGCCAGTAGTATTGGAGGCCCGACCACCTACGAGCAGTACTTC,CASSIGGPTTYEQYF
NA,NA,TRBJ2-3,TRBV5-1,TGCGCCAGCAGCTTGGGCAAAGCAGGGGATACGCAGTATTTT,CASSLGKAGDTQYF
NA,NA,TRBJ2-7,TRBV19,TGTGCCAGTAGTATAGTTAAGCGGGTGAGCTCCTACGAGCAGTACTTC,CASSIVKRVSSYEQYF